Included here is one T cell receptor (beta chain) sequence, with context. Its antigen is currently not known. Mismatch with germline at one junction end may stem from a read error. This record belongs to a study of blood T cells in healthy people across ages (dated by TCRdb to about 2015). Background for the entire study: In model experiments, template switching captured about one uniquely barcoded TCR beta cDNA molecule for every two T cells. To track age-related changes in TCR beta repertoire diversity, the study relied on deep sequencing normalized with unique cDNA molecular identifiers. Four age groups were formed from the donors: young (average 16 years), middle-aged (just under 40), aged (about 62) and long-lived (around 82). To avoid experimental bias, donors of different ages were distributed randomly across sequencing lanes. Using the same blood draw, the study looked at two additional independent replicas of 1 million unique cDNA reads for two donors, one aged 18 to 30 and the other aged 80 or older. On the study overall, not on this receptor specifically: Compared with the aged group, the long-lived group had more naive CD4+ T cells, fewer expanded clones and increased TCR diversity, a pattern suggesting age selection. Bulk unsorted PBMC profiling prevented conclusive comparison of naive and antigen-experienced compartments. Estimates of total diversity based on one million sequenced T cells were regarded as lower bounds and as underestimates. Observed TCR beta diversity per million T cells fell roughly linearly with age, and a significant reduction was already apparent by age around 40. The percentage of naive T cells measured by flow cytometry correlated strongly with observed TCR beta diversity. Donor CMV infection status was unknown, potentially confounding age-related changes in expanded clonotypes.

Donors were 30 to 45 systemically healthy Caucasian individuals from Russia aged roughly 6 to 95 years. Roughly 9 milliliters of peripheral blood were drawn from each donor into EDTA-treated Vacutainer tubes. Ficoll-Paque density-gradient centrifugation was used to isolate PBMCs, with at least 6 million per sample. Trizol reagent was used to extract total RNA from the PBMCs, yielding at least 6 micrograms per sample. Naive CD45RAhigh/CD27high T cell percentages were measured by flow cytometry on a PBMC aliquot from every donor. The library was obtained by 5' RACE. For sequencing, an Illumina HiSeq 2500 was employed. A second PCR of about 6 to 12 cycles was run with a J-beta primer mix and a sample-barcoded 5' primer. A template-switch 5' adaptor carrying 12 random nucleotides introduced a unique molecular identifier onto each TCR beta cDNA molecule. At least 2.5 million CDR3-containing paired-end reads were obtained from each sample. First-strand cDNA was synthesized from all RNA with the Mint cDNA synthesis kit, primed by a TRBC-specific oligonucleotide. After uracil-DNA glycosylase treatment, a first 18-cycle PCR used universal primers M1SS and BC2_uni_R on all cDNA. The original pipeline was this. For normalization, 1 million high-quality reads were randomly selected from each sample, with every read carrying a distinct molecular identifier. Instead of being binned into consensus sequences, reads with shared molecular identifiers were discarded. MiTCR, with a Q25 quality threshold and the strictest error-elimination algorithm, was used for CDR3 identification, clonotype clustering and error correction. A nonparametric unseen species model with Euler transformation was used to estimate lower-bound total TCR beta diversity. TCRdb reran the public reads through fastp at Q25 and MiXCR, keeping productive beta chains. Rows are combined by CDR3 protein, so each entry shows the most common genes and DNA. The V and J calls were not made by the authors but by TCRdb's processing. This sample gives around 940,000 distinct CDR3 sequences in total; roughly 51% of them show up just once. Of the sample, roughly 23% is held by the ten largest clones.

CDR1 LGHDT and CDR2 YNNKEL are derived from the germline V gene (reference sequence). The CDR3 goes from the cysteine to the phenylalanine over 15 residues. The entry retains the CDR3 DNA only, 45 bases that are in frame from base 1. Sequenced: blood. This receptor was identified in a woman aged 60-75 years in good health. The V and J genes are TRBV3-1 and TRBJ2-7; 9 of the junction bases match TRBD1. The CDR3 has the sequence CAGSGAGQGVNEQYF. The sequenced DNA: TGTGCCGGCAGCGGGGCGGGACAGGGCGTCAACGAGCAGTACTTC.